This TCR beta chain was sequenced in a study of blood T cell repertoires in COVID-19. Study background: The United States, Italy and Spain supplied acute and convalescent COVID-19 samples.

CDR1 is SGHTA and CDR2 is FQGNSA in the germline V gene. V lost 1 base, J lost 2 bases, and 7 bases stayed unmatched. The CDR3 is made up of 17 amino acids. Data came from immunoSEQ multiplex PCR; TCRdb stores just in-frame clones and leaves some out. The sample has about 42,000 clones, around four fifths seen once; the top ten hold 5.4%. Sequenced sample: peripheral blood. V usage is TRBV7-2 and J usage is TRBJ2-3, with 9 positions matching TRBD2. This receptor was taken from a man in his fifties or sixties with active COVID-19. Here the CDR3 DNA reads TGTGCCAGCAGCTTAGAGGTAGCGGGGGCCCCCACAGATACGCAGTATTTT. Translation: CASSLEVAGAPTDTQYF. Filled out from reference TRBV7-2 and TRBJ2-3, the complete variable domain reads GAGVSQSPSNKVTEKGKDVELRCDPISGHTALYWYRQSLGQGLEFLIYFQGNSAPDKSGLPSDRFSAERTGGSVSTLTIQRTQQEDSAVYLCASSLEVAGAPTDTQYFGPGTRLTVL.